This is a list of T cell receptor beta chains from one sample in a study of T cells after yellow fever vaccination. Each CDR3 protein gets one entry after TCRdb re-called the 5' RACE reads with MiXCR. Here the sample spans approximately 600,000 distinct CDR3 sequences, roughly an eighth being singletons. This specimen consisted of PBMCs, obtained on the day of the yellow fever booster vaccination. All receptors derive from a young man who received the YFV17D yellow fever vaccine. Each CDR3 is given with its conserved first and last residue. Fields, in order: J gene, D gene, V gene, clone size, CDR3 DNA, CDR3 protein. A D gene is named only where the DNA matches it firmly. Expanded clones are given a class, and other clones once, few, many or no size at all.

j_gene: TRBJ1-2
d_gene: TRBD1
v_gene: TRBV10-3
abundance: .
CDR3nt: TGTGCCACCAGAGGGACAGGGGCCAACTATGGCTACACCTTC
CDR3aa: CATRGTGANYGYTF

j_gene: TRBJ2-5
d_gene: .
v_gene: TRBV28
abundance: .
CDR3nt: TGTGCCAGCAGGCACCAGGTCAGGGGGACCCAGTACTTC
CDR3aa: CASRHQVRGTQYF

j_gene: TRBJ2-1
d_gene: .
v_gene: TRBV3-1
abundance: many
CDR3nt: TGTGCCAGCAGCCCCCAGGCGGTCTGGAATGAGCAGTTCTTC
CDR3aa: CASSPQAVWNEQFF

j_gene: TRBJ1-5
d_gene: .
v_gene: TRBV6-1
abundance: .
CDR3nt: TGTGCCAGCAGTGAACTGGGAGGGGATCAGCCCCAGCATTTT
CDR3aa: CASSELGGDQPQHF

j_gene: TRBJ2-7
d_gene: .
v_gene: TRBV20-1
abundance: few
CDR3nt: TGCAGTGCTAGAACAATAGGCGAGCAGTACTTC
CDR3aa: CSARTIGEQYF

j_gene: TRBJ1-1
d_gene: .
v_gene: TRBV5-1
abundance: .
CDR3nt: TGCGCCAGCAGCTTGGTCACGACAAACACTGAAGCTTTCTTT
CDR3aa: CASSLVTTNTEAFF

j_gene: TRBJ2-5
d_gene: TRBD2
v_gene: TRBV5-1
abundance: .
CDR3nt: TGCGCCAGCAGCCCCCCCGCGGGAGGAGAGACCCAGTACTTC
CDR3aa: CASSPPAGGETQYF

j_gene: TRBJ1-1
d_gene: .
v_gene: TRBV7-8
abundance: few
CDR3nt: TGTGCCAGCAGCTCAAAGAGGTGGGGCCTTAACACTGAAGCTTTCTTT
CDR3aa: CASSSKRWGLNTEAFF

j_gene: TRBJ2-3
d_gene: .
v_gene: TRBV19
abundance: few
CDR3nt: TGTGCCAGCCAACCCGACCGCACAGATACGCAGTATTTT
CDR3aa: CASQPDRTDTQYF

j_gene: TRBJ2-5
d_gene: .
v_gene: TRBV5-1
abundance: many
CDR3nt: TGCGCCAGCTGTCCCACGGGCCAAGAGACCCAGTACTTC
CDR3aa: CASCPTGQETQYF

j_gene: TRBJ1-2
d_gene: .
v_gene: TRBV11-3
abundance: few
CDR3nt: TGTGCCAGCAGCTTGCCCCCGACACCAGTTCGCTATGGCTACACCTTC
CDR3aa: CASSLPPTPVRYGYTF

j_gene: TRBJ2-7
d_gene: TRBD2
v_gene: TRBV5-1
abundance: few
CDR3nt: TGCGCCAGCAGCTTGGGACCTAGCGGGAGGGATGCCCACGAGCAGTACTTC
CDR3aa: CASSLGPSGRDAHEQYF

j_gene: TRBJ1-1
d_gene: TRBD1
v_gene: TRBV11-3
abundance: .
CDR3nt: TGTGCCAGCAGCTTAAGTCCGGACAGGGAAGCTTTCTTT
CDR3aa: CASSLSPDREAFF